This is a list of T cell receptor beta chains from one sample in a study of cytomegalovirus exposure and HLA in healthy donors. Assay: immunoSEQ multiplex PCR; the TCRdb copy retains only in-frame clones and omits some. Of roughly 190,000 clones listed, about four fifths are singletons. Sequencing was carried out using PBMCs. The receptors stem from a woman aged 45-65 years in good health and CMV-seronegative. Both conserved end residues are part of each CDR3. Size tells how often a clone was seen (once, few, many) or the class of an expanded clone, and some rows leave it out.

CDR3 | size | V
CASSSNRGSQPQHF | once | TRBV27
CASSLGAGVGETQYF | - | TRBV7-3
CASSLAVGGTEAFF | few | TRBV6-5
CAIRGDREQETQYF | - | TRBV10-3
CASSLARAGYEQYF | - | TRBV7-8
CASTRGQSSGANVLTF | - | TRBV5-6
CASTQRPPYEQYF | - | TRBV28
CASSEQLNTEAFF | - | TRBV4-3
CASSPRTLETGELFF | - | TRBV18
CASSLRLDHNEQFF | - | TRBV19
CASSAAALTGGGPQHF | - | TRBV7-2
CASSLVASGEQYF | - | TRBV5-1
CASSKAQTSWEQYF | - | TRBV21-1
CASSSLDSYPYGYTF | - | TRBV5-6
CASSPSGSKHEQYF | - | TRBV18
CASSLDGDYGYTF | - | TRBV5-1
CASSPGTRGYNEQFF | - | TRBV6-5
CASSVDQGAVGKLFF | once | TRBV9
CASSQEGGLAGGQETQYF | - | TRBV4-2
CASSLSKGVSTDTQYF | once | TRBV7-3
CSGSGTGGTEAFF | - | TRBV29-1
CASSLGRNEQYF | - | TRBV13
CASSPTGSGTDTQYF | - | TRBV6-1
CASSLGGLAGGETQYF | - | TRBV5-1
CASSYPQGGELFF | - | TRBV5-1
CASSLIGQDFGYTF | - | TRBV7-9
CASSEGARGYTF | - | TRBV25-1
CASSVAGGPIYEQYF | - | TRBV27
CASSLIAGGSGEQFF | - | TRBV11-3
CASSHRGEPQHF | - | TRBV7-9
CASSLAGTEASVGNTIYF | - | TRBV7-8
CASSLPGANYGYTF | - | TRBV5-1
CASSLDSDYGYTF | - | TRBV18
CASSLDYPRSEQYF | - | TRBV5-1
CASSSSGTSGSVTGELFF | - | TRBV4-2
CASSVNGDTQYF | - | TRBV9
CASSILAGTEAFF | - | TRBV19
CASSTPGQGINEQFF | - | TRBV27
CASSISRRPNEQYF | - | TRBV19
CASSFHRGGYEQYF | - | TRBV27
CASSRQGDYGYTF | - | TRBV6-5
CASSPPRLTQYF | - | TRBV18
CATSRETGVSSYEQYF | - | TRBV15
CASSVDRGRTGELFF | once | TRBV9
CASSVRAGVGYTF | - | TRBV2
CASSLRGPGNTIYF | - | TRBV27
CASSRTGQGSYEQYF | - | TRBV6-5
CAISAVGGDSSYNEQFF | - | TRBV10-3
CASRPGEADTQYF | - | TRBV7-9
CASSEQQGAGYGYTF | - | TRBV6-4
CASSISPGAAYEQYF | - | TRBV11-2
CASSLAGQEAYGYTF | - | TRBV7-2
CASSSRQGAYNEQFF | - | TRBV7-8
CASSEGQLNQPQHF | - | TRBV2
CASSRPAVRDYEQYF | - | TRBV28
CASSYGTGVGTDTQYF | - | TRBV6-5
CASSPEGQGSYGYTF | few | TRBV5-1